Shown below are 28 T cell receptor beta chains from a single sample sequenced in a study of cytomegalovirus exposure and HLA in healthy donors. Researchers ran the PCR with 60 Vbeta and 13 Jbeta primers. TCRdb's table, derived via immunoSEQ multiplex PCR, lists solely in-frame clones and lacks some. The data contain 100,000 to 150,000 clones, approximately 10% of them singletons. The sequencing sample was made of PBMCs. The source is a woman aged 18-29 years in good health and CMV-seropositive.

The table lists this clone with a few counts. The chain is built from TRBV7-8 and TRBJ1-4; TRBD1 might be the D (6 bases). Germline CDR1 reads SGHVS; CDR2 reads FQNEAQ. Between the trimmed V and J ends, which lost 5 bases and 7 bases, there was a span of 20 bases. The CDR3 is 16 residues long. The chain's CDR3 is CASSPSGGPFVEKLFF. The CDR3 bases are TGTGCCAGCAGCCCTAGCGGGGGGCCTTTTGTTGAAAAACTGTTTTTT.

The CDR3 DNA reads as TGTGCCAGCAGCCCGACGAAAGTGGGAGGGTACAATGAGCAGTTCTTC. This gives the protein CASSPTKVGGYNEQFF. The chain recombines TRBV5-4 with TRBJ2-1; TRBD2 agrees at 7 bases. The germline CDR1 and CDR2 sequences are SGHNT and YYREEE (reference sequence). The CDR3 spans 16 residues. Trimming at V came to 4 bases and at J to 4 bases, leaving 11 bases not matched to a gene.

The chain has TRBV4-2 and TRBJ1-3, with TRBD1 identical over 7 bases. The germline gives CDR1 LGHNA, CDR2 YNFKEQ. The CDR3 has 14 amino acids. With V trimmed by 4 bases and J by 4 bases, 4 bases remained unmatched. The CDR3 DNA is TGTGCCAGCAGCCGACAGGGTCCGGGAAACACCATATATTTT. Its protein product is CASSRQGPGNTIYF.

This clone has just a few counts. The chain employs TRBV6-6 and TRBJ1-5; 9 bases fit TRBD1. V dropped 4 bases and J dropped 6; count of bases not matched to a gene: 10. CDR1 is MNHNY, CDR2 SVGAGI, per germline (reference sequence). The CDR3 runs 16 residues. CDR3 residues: CASSSPTGGGSQPQHF. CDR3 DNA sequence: TGTGCCAGCAGTTCCCCGACAGGGGGGGGTAGTCAGCCCCAGCATTTT.

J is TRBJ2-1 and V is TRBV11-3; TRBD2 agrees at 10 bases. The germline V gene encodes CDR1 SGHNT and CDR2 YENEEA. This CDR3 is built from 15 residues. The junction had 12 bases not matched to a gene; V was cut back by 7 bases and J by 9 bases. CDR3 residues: CASTGTSSGSGEQFF. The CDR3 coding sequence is TGTGCCAGCACTGGGACCTCTAGCGGGAGCGGTGAGCAGTTCTTC.

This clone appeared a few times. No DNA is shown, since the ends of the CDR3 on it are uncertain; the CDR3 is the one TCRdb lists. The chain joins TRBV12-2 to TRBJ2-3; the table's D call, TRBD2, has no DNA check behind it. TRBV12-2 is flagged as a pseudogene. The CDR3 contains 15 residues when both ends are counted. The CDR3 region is CASRFGSGGTDTQYF.

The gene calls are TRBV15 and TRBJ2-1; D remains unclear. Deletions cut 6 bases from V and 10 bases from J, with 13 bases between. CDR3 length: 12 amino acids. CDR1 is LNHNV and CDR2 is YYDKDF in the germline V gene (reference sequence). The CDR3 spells CATSLDRWEQFF. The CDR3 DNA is TGTGCCACCAGTCTAGATCGGTGGGAGCAGTTCTTC.

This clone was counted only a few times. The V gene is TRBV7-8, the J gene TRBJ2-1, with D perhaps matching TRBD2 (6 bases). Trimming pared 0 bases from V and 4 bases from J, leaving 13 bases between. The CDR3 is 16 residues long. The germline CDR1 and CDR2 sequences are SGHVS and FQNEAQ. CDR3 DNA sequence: TGTGCCAGCAGCTTAGCGGTTAGCGGACTATACAATGAGCAGTTCTTC. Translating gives CASSLAVSGLYNEQFF. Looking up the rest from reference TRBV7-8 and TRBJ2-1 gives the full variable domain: GAGVSQSPRYKVAKRGQDVALRCDPISGHVSLFWYQQALGQGPEFLTYFQNEAQLDKSGLPSDRFFAERPEGSVSTLKIQRTQQEDSAVYLCASSLAVSGLYNEQFFGPGTRLTVL.

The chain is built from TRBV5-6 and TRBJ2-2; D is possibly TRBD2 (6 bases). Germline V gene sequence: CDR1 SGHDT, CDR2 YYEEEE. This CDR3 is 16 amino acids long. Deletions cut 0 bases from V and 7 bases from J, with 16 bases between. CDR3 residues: CASSLAGTPQGGELFF. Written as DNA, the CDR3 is TGTGCCAGCAGCTTGGCCGGGACTCCTCAAGGCGGGGAGCTGTTTTTT.

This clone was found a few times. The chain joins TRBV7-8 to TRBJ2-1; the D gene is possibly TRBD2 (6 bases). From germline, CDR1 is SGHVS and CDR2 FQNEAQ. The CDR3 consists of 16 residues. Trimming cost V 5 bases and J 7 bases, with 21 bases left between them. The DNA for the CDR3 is TGTGCCAGCAGCCCTGACCGGGACTTCCGAAGAAATGAGCAGTTCTTC. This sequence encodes CASSPDRDFRRNEQFF.

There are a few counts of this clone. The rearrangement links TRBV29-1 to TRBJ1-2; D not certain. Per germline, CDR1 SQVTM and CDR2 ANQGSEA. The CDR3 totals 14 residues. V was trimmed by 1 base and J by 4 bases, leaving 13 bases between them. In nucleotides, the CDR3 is TGCAGCGTTGAAGGCCCTGGAGTTTTCTATGGCTACACCTTC. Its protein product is CSVEGPGVFYGYTF.

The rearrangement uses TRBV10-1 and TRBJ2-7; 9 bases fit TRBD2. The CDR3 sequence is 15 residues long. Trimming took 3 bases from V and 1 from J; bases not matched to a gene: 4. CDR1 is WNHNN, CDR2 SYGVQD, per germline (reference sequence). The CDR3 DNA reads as TGCGCCAGCAGTGATCGGCTAGCGGGGTCCTACGAGCAGTACTTC. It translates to CASSDRLAGSYEQYF.

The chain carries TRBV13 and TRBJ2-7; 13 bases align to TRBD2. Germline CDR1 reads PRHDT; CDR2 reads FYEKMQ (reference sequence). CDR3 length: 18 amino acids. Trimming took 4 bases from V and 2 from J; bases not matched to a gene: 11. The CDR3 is CASSSRGTSGEFTYEQYF. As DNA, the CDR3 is TGTGCCAGCAGCTCCCGTGGGACTAGCGGGGAATTTACCTACGAGCAGTACTTC.

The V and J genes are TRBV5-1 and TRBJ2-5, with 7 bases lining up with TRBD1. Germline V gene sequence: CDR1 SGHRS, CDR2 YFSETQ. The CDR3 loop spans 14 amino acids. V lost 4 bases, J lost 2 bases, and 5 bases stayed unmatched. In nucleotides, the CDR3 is TGCGCCAGCAGCATCGGGACAGTACAAGAGACCCAGTACTTC. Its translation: CASSIGTVQETQYF.

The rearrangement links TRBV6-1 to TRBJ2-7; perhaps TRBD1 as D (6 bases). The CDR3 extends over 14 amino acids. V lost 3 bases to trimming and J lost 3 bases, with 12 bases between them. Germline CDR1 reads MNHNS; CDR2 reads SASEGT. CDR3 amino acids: CASSEGASYYEQYF. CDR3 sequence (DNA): TGTGCCAGCAGTGAGGGGGCTTCTTACTACGAGCAGTACTTC.

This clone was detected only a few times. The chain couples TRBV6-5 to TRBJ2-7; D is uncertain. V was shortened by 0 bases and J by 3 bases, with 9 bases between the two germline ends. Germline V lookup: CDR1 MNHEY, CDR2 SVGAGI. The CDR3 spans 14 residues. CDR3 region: CASSYSRPDYEQYF. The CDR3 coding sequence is TGTGCCAGCAGTTACTCGAGGCCCGACTACGAGCAGTACTTC.

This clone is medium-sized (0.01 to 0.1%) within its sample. The CDR3, as DNA: TGTGCCAGCAGCTTAGGGGGCGGGATCTCCTACGAGCAGTACTTC. Translation gives CASSLGGGISYEQYF. The chain has TRBV7-2 and TRBJ2-7, with TRBD2 as a possible D gene (6 bases). CDR1 and CDR2 (germline): SGHTA, FQGNSA. The V end lost 1 base, the J end lost 0 bases, and 10 bases lay between the germline ends. This CDR3 contains 15 residues.

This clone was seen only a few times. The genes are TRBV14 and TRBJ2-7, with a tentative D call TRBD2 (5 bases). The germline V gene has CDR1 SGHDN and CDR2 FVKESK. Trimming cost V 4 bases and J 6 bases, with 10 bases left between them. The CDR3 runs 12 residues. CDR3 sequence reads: CASSRGRTEQYF. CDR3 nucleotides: TGTGCCAGCAGCCGTGGGAGAACCGAGCAGTACTTC.

CDR3: CASSLWGTGTHNEQFF. The CDR3 DNA follows: TGCGCCAGCAGCTTGTGGGGGACAGGAACCCACAATGAGCAGTTCTTC. The chain combines TRBV5-1 with TRBJ2-1, with TRBD1 matching 8 bases. Germline V gene sequence: CDR1 SGHRS, CDR2 YFSETQ. The CDR3 extends over 16 amino acids. The V and J ends lost 1 base and 5 bases, in that order; junction bases with no gene match: 8.

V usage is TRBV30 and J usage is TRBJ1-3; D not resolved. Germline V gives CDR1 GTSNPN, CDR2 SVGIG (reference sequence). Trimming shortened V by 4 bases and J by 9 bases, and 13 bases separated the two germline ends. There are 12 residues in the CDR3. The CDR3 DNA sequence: TGTGCCTGGACCCCCGGTGGTGGCACCATATATTTT. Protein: CAWTPGGGTIYF.

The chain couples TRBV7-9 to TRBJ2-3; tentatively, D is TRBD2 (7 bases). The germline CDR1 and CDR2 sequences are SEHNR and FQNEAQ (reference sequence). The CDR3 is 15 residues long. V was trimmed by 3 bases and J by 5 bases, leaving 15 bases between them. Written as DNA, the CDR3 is TGTGCCAGCAGCTTGTTCGGGGGGCTGGAAGATACGCAGTATTTT. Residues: CASSLFGGLEDTQYF.

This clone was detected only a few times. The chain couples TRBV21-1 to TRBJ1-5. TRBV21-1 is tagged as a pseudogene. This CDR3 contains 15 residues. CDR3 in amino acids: CASSKGTVRGEPQHF. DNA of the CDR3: TGTGCCAGCAGCAAAGGGACTGTCCGGGGGGAGCCCCAGCATTTT.

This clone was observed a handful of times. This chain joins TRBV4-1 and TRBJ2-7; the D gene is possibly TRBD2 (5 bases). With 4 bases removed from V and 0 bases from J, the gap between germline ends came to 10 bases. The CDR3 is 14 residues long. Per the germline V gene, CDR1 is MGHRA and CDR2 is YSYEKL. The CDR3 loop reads CASSRSGSSYEQYF. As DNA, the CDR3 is TGCGCCAGCAGCCGCTCGGGGAGCTCCTACGAGCAGTACTTC.

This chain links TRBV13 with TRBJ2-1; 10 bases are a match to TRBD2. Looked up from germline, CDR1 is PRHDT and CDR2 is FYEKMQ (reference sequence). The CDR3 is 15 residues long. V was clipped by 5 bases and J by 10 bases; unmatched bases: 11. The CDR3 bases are TGTGCCAGCAGCGGAGGGCTAGCGGGAGTCGGGGAGCAGTTCTTC. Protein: CASSGGLAGVGEQFF.

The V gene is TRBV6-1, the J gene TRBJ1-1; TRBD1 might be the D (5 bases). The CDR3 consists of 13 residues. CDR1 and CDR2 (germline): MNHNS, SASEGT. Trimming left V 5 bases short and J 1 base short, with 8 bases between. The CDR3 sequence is CASSQTANTEAFF. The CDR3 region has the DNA TGTGCCAGCAGTCAGACAGCGAACACTGAAGCTTTCTTT.

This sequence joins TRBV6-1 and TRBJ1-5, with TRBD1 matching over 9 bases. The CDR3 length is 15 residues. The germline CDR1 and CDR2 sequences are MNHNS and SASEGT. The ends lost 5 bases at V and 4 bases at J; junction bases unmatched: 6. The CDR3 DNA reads TGTGCCAGCAGTTGGGACAGGGCTTCTAATCAGCCCCAGCATTTT. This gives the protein CASSWDRASNQPQHF.

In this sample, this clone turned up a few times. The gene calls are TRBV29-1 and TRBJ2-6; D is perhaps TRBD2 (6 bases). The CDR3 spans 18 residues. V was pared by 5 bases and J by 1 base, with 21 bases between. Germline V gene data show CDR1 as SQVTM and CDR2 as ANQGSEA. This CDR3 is CSVMAGSTGGSGANVLTF. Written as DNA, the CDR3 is TGCAGCGTTATGGCGGGATCTACTGGGGGTTCTGGGGCCAACGTCCTGACTTTC. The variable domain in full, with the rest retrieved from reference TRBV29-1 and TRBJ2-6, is SAVISQKPSRDICQRGTSLTIQCQVDSQVTMMFWYRQQPGQSLTLIATANQGSEATYESGFVIDKFPISRPNLTFSTLTVSNMSPEDSSIYLCSVMAGSTGGSGANVLTFGAGSRLTVL.

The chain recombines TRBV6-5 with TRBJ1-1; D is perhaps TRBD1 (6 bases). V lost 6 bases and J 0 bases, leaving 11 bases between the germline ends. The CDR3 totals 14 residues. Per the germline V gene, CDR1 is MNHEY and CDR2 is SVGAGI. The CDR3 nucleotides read TGTGCCAGCAGACGCCAGGGGATGAACACTGAAGCTTTCTTT. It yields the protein CASRRQGMNTEAFF.